One and the same sample provided the 7 T cell receptor beta chains below, sequenced in a study of T cells in Graves' hyperthyroidism and ophthalmopathy. RNA transcripts provided the source from which TCR beta CDR3 regions were amplified. The HTBI primer set served for first-round RT-PCR of the TCR CDR3. MiXCR was run by TCRdb on the multiplex PCR reads, yielding one entry per CDR3 protein. The data show around 500,000 distinct CDR3 sequences, about 16% seen once. The sample consisted of blood. The origin of the receptors is a woman in her thirties with Graves' ophthalmopathy.

The chain joins TRBV10-3 to TRBJ1-2, with TRBD1 matching over 9 bases. Germline CDR1 ENHRY, CDR2 SYGVKD. The CDR3 sequence is 13 residues long. J gave up 7 bases and V 4 bases, and 4 bases lay outside the gene matches. The CDR3 sequence: CAISAGQGFGYTF. The CDR3, as DNA: TGTGCCATCAGTGCCGGACAGGGGTTTGGCTACACCTTC.

V usage is TRBV19 and J usage is TRBJ2-3; 8 bases line up with TRBD2. Germline CDR1 LNHDA, CDR2 SQIVND (reference sequence). The CDR3 covers 16 residues. With 5 bases clipped from V and 3 bases from J, the junction kept 10 bases outside the gene matches. CDR3 sequence: CASSALNTGGTDTQYF. The DNA for the CDR3 is TGTGCCAGTAGTGCCCTAAACACGGGAGGGACAGATACGCAGTATTTT. The entire variable domain, with the rest obtained from reference TRBV19 and TRBJ2-3, is as follows: DGGITQSPKYLFRKEGQNVTLSCEQNLNHDAMYWYRQDPGQGLRLIYYSQIVNDFQKGDIAEGYSVSREKKESFPLTVTSAQKNPTAFYLCASSALNTGGTDTQYFGPGTRLTVL.

This clonotype was observed at least ten times. The chain is built from TRBV11-2 and TRBJ2-7; D might be TRBD1 (6 bases). Germline V gene data show CDR1 as SGHAT and CDR2 as FQNNGV. Trimming cost V 7 bases and J 3 bases, with 13 bases left between them. CDR3 length equals 13 residues. CDR3 residues: CASKDGQHYEQYF. CDR3 bases: TGTGCCAGCAAGGACGGACAGCACTACGAGCAGTACTTC. Full variable domain (remainder filled in from reference TRBV11-2 and TRBJ2-7): EAGVAQSPRYKIIEKRQSVAFWCNPISGHATLYWYQQILGQGPKLLIQFQNNGVVDDSQLPKDRFSAERLKGVDSTLKIQPAKLEDSAVYLCASKDGQHYEQYFGPGTRLTVT.

This clonotype was observed a few times. The J gene is TRBJ2-1, the V gene TRBV28; 7 bases fit TRBD2. Trimming took 8 bases from V and 1 from J; bases not matched to a gene: 14. CDR3 size: 17 residues. From germline, CDR1 is MDHEN and CDR2 SYDVKM. The DNA of the CDR3 is TGTGCCAGCGGGACGGCTAGCGGTGTCGGGTCCTACAATGAGCAGTTCTTC. Translating it yields CASGTASGVGSYNEQFF.

The V call is TRBV27, the J call TRBJ2-1; 9 bases fit TRBD1. This CDR3 spans 15 amino acids. V trimming: 6 bases; J trimming: 6 bases; junction bases outside the gene matches: 9. From germline, CDR1 is MNHEY and CDR2 SMNVEV (reference sequence). The CDR3 nucleotides read TGTGCCAGCAGGAAGACAGGGGGACTCACCAATGAGCAGTTCTTC. Amino acids: CASRKTGGLTNEQFF.

CDR3 nucleotide sequence: TGTGCCAGCAAAACGGGGAGCGGGGAGCTGTTTTTT. Its translation is CASKTGSGELFF. The chain combines TRBV6-1 with TRBJ2-2; tentative D call: TRBD2 (5 bases). The ends were cut back, 7 bases at V and 7 bases at J, with 10 bases in the middle. Germline V lookup: CDR1 MNHNS, CDR2 SASEGT. CDR3 length equals 12 residues.

The V call is TRBV10-3, the J call TRBJ2-3; weak D call: TRBD2 (6 bases). The germline V gene has CDR1 ENHRY and CDR2 SYGVKD. Between the trimmed V and J ends, which lost 10 bases and 0 bases, there was a span of 11 bases. This CDR3 has 13 residues. In nucleotides, the CDR3 is TGTGCCACGTCCGGGACTAGCACAGATACGCAGTATTTT. The encoded protein is CATSGTSTDTQYF.